This paragraph covers one TCR beta chain sequence. The CDR3 sequence is 19 residues long. Looked up from germline, CDR1 is LNHDA and CDR2 is SQIVND (reference sequence). V shed 5 bases, J shed 6 bases, and the junction held 16 bases outside the gene matches. Those patients picked for sequencing had displayed CD8+CD57+ cell expansion on flow cytometry. Everyone among the patients had severe acquired aplastic anemia. No therapy was given to patients before blood sampling. The data were obtained in a study of CD8+CD57+ T cells in acquired aplastic anemia. The wider study: Quantities of DNA derived from sorted CD4+ and CD8+ cells averaged approximately 3.5 ug.

Genomic DNA, serving as template, underwent TCR beta VDJ and CDR3 profiling. TCRdb re-derived calls from the reads in MiXCR, one entry per CDR3 protein. In the table there are 150,000 to 200,000 distinct CDR3 sequences, 40% to 50% of which are singletons. This clonotype was obtained from a human donor with aplastic anemia. V usage is TRBV19 and J usage is TRBJ2-1; 13 bases map to TRBD2. The sequenced sample was sorted CD4+, CD8+, or CD8+CD57+ T cells (not recorded which) from PBMCs. The CDR3 region is CASSGGIGLAGARSNEQFF. DNA of the CDR3: TGTGCCAGTAGTGGGGGAATCGGACTAGCGGGAGCTCGTTCCAATGAGCAGTTCTTC.